The rows below give T cell receptor beta chains drawn from one sample of a study of T cell responses to AZD1222 COVID-19 vaccine. Only in-frame clones appear in the TCRdb table, and some are missing; sequencing was by immunoSEQ multiplex PCR. This repertoire shows 15,000 to 18,000 clones, roughly 90% found once; its top ten account for around 3%. The sample was peripheral blood, taken 28 days after the second AZD1222 dose. The receptor set was obtained from an adult who received the AZD1222 COVID-19 vaccine. CDR3s include the opening cysteine and the closing phenylalanine or tryptophan. D genes are given only for firm matches. Not every row has a clone size; where given, it reads once, few, many or a size class.

length | D | J | size | V | CDR3 | DNA
13 | . | TRBJ1-1 | once | TRBV6-5 | CASRGRRVTEAFF | TGTGCCAGCAGAGGGAGACGGGTCACTGAAGCTTTCTTT
15 | . | TRBJ1-6 | . | TRBV7-8 | CASSPNLVDNSPLHF | TGTGCCAGCAGCCCCAACCTCGTCGATAATTCACCCCTCCACTTT
14 | . | TRBJ2-1 | . | TRBV7-3 | CASSKDLTYNEQFF | TGTGCCAGCAGTAAAGACTTAACCTACAATGAGCAGTTCTTC
20 | . | TRBJ2-1 | once | TRBV4-1 | CASSQEWDFSANRWGNEQFF | TGCGCCAGCAGCCAAGAATGGGACTTCTCCGCGAACCGGTGGGGCAATGAGCAGTTCTTC
13 | . | TRBJ2-3 | . | TRBV5-1 | CASSLTSPDTQYF | TGCGCCAGCAGCTTGACTAGCCCAGATACGCAGTATTTT
15 | TRBD2 | TRBJ2-7 | . | TRBV19 | CASSMTSGNPYEQYF | TGTGCCAGTAGTATGACTAGCGGTAATCCCTACGAGCAGTACTTC
17 | . | TRBJ2-1 | . | TRBV24-1 | CATSSGRYASSYNEQFF | TGTGCCACCAGCTCTGGCAGGTACGCCAGCTCCTACAATGAGCAGTTCTTC
13 | . | TRBJ2-7 | . | TRBV28 | CASRSTGSYEQYF | TGTGCCAGCAGATCAACAGGGTCCTACGAGCAGTACTTC
14 | . | TRBJ2-1 | . | TRBV28 | CASSLASSHNEQFF | TGTGCCAGCAGTTTAGCTAGCAGCCACAATGAGCAGTTCTTC
13 | . | TRBJ1-1 | . | TRBV7-3 | CASSEALNTEAFF | TGTGCCAGCAGTGAAGCATTGAACACTGAAGCTTTCTTT
16 | . | TRBJ2-3 | . | TRBV7-6 | CASSLSAGRGADTQYF | TGTGCCAGCAGCTTATCCGCGGGACGTGGGGCAGATACGCAGTATTTT
13 | . | TRBJ1-3 | . | TRBV10-3 | CAISGTSGNTIYF | TGTGCCATCAGCGGGACTTCTGGAAACACCATATATTTT
13 | . | TRBJ2-7 | . | TRBV2 | CASSSGAGYEQYF | TGTGCCAGCAGCTCGGGCGCTGGCTACGAGCAGTACTTC
16 | . | TRBJ2-3 | . | TRBV5-6 | CASSPDRTPRTDTQYF | TGTGCCAGCAGCCCCGACCGGACTCCTCGCACAGATACGCAGTATTTT
12 | . | TRBJ2-2 | . | TRBV19 | CASSQGTGELFF | TGTGCCAGTAGTCAGGGGACCGGGGAGCTGTTTTTT
14 | . | TRBJ2-1 | . | TRBV5-1 | CASSLTPSGQEQFF | TGCGCCAGCAGCTTGACACCATCGGGTCAGGAGCAGTTCTTC
11 | . | TRBJ2-1 | . | TRBV30 | CAWTQEREQFF | TGTGCCTGGACCCAGGAGCGGGAGCAGTTCTTC
14 | . | TRBJ1-2 | once | TRBV10-3 | CAISVGGNNYGYTF | TGTGCCATCAGTGTTGGCGGAAATAACTATGGCTACACCTTC
14 | . | TRBJ2-7 | . | TRBV11-2 | CASRKTESSYEQYF | TGTGCCAGCAGAAAAACAGAGAGCTCCTACGAGCAGTACTTC
15 | TRBD2 | TRBJ2-3 | . | TRBV7-8 | CASSLSGTGTDTQYF | TGTGCCAGCAGTCTTAGCGGGACCGGCACAGATACGCAGTATTTT
15 | . | TRBJ1-1 | . | TRBV6-5 | CASSYSNLGGTEAFF | TGTGCCAGCAGTTACTCGAATCTCGGAGGGACTGAAGCTTTCTTT
15 | . | TRBJ2-3 | . | TRBV7-9 | CASSPTLPAADTQYF | TGTGCCAGCAGCCCAACACTCCCGGCGGCAGATACGCAGTATTTT
19 | TRBD2 | TRBJ2-3 | . | TRBV28 | CASSENRELAGVPRDTQYF | TGTGCCAGCAGTGAAAACCGAGAACTAGCGGGGGTGCCTAGGGATACGCAGTATTTT
14 | . | TRBJ2-2 | . | TRBV5-1 | CASSPYLNTGELFF | TGCGCCAGCAGCCCTTACTTGAACACCGGGGAGCTGTTTTTT
11 | . | TRBJ1-1 | few | TRBV30 | CAWRAEIKAFF | TGTGCCTGGAGGGCGGAGATCAAGGCTTTCTTT
15 | . | TRBJ1-1 | once | TRBV18 | CASSPRSGENTEAFF | TGTGCCAGCTCACCACGGAGCGGCGAGAACACTGAAGCTTTCTTT
12 | . | TRBJ2-3 | . | TRBV7-2 | CASSSMGVTQYF | TGTGCCAGCAGCTCCATGGGGGTTACGCAGTATTTT
17 | TRBD2 | TRBJ2-1 | . | TRBV3-1/TRBV3-2 | CASSSSNKREKYNEQFF | TGTGCCAGCAGCTCCTCCAATAAGCGGGAGAAGTACAATGAGCAGTTCTTC
12 | . | TRBJ1-4 | . | TRBV27 | CASPHKNEKLFF | TGTGCCAGCCCCCACAAAAATGAAAAACTGTTTTTT
15 | . | TRBJ1-4 | . | TRBV5-8 | CASSITGFANEKLFF | TGTGCCAGCAGCATTACAGGGTTTGCTAATGAAAAACTGTTTTTT
14 | . | TRBJ2-5 | . | TRBV7-2 | CASSLGVYQETQYF | TGTGCCAGCAGCTTGGGTGTGTACCAAGAGACCCAGTACTTC